One sample yielded the 15 T cell receptor beta chains listed below, sequenced in a study of post-analysis software for immune sequencing data (dated by TCRdb to between 2014 and 2017). Study-wide findings and limitations: Roughly 5 TRBV segments, including TRBV5-6, TRBV5-1 and TRBV20-1, were significantly more frequent in patients than controls.

Receptor amplification or capture employed PCR. Sequencing took place on an Illumina HiSeq 2500. To reduce PCR and sequencing biases, unique molecular identifiers were incorporated into the TCR beta cDNA libraries. Starting from the raw public reads, TCRdb applied fastp trimming at Q25, assembled clones with MiXCR and retained in-frame beta chains. For every CDR3 protein sequence, its rows merge into one entry that carries the most common genes and DNA. The sample table records about 460,000 distinct CDR3 sequences; roughly 45% of these occur just once. The top ten clones comprise 12% of the sample. Their antigens are not known. The source material was blood. All receptors derive from a girl aged 5 to 17 with multiple sclerosis.

The V call is TRBV5-1, the J call TRBJ1-4; no firm D call. Germline loops: CDR1 SGHRS, CDR2 YFSETQ. V dropped 0 bases and J dropped 5 bases, with 14 bases sitting between them. The CDR3 has 16 residues. The CDR3 sequence: CASSLDGNSFNEKLFF. DNA of the CDR3: TGCGCCAGCAGCTTGGATGGGAACAGTTTCAATGAAAAACTGTTTTTT. Filled out from reference TRBV5-1 and TRBJ1-4, the complete variable domain reads KAGVTQTPRYLIKTRGQQVTLSCSPISGHRSVSWYQQTPGQGLQFLFEYFSETQRNKGNFPGRFSGRQFSNSRSEMNVSTLELGDSALYLCASSLDGNSFNEKLFFGSGTQLSVL.

This clonotype has a handful of counts. CDR3 protein: CASWTTGEITEAFF. DNA of the CDR3: TGTGCCAGCTGGACTACAGGGGAGATCACTGAAGCTTTCTTT. The rearrangement links TRBV28 to TRBJ1-1; 7 bases fit TRBD1. Germline V gene data show CDR1 as MDHEN and CDR2 as SYDVKM. The length of the CDR3 is 14 residues. Trimming at V came to 8 bases and at J to 4 bases, leaving 10 bases not matched to a gene.

This clonotype was counted a few times. The chain links TRBV29-1 to TRBJ2-1; 7 nucleotides match TRBD1. The germline V gene has CDR1 SQVTM and CDR2 ANQGSEA. CDR3 length: 13 amino acids. Losses at the gene ends were 7 bases for V and 6 bases for J; bases not matched to a gene: 9. The CDR3 DNA is TGCAGCGCCGGACAGGACTCGGCCAATGAGCAGTTCTTC. Its translation is CSAGQDSANEQFF.

The chain links TRBV20-1 to TRBJ2-5; TRBD1 matches at 9 bases. The J call could be wrong; TRBJ2-7 is a better fit for the DNA end. The germline gives CDR1 DFQATT, CDR2 SNEGSKA (reference sequence). CDR3 length: 15 amino acids. The CDR3 DNA is TGCAGTGCTAGAGGGACAGGGGAAAAAAGAAGCGAGCAGTACTTC. Translating gives CSARGTGEKRSEQYF.

The chain combines TRBV28 with TRBJ2-2; 8 bases match TRBD1. From germline, CDR1 is MDHEN and CDR2 SYDVKM. This CDR3 is built from 15 residues. Germline trimming cut 3 bases from V and 3 bases from J; bases unmatched to any gene: 3. In nucleotides, the CDR3 is TGTGCCAGCAGTTTTCCGACAGGGGACACCGGGGAGCTGTTTTTT. Amino acid sequence: CASSFPTGDTGELFF.

In this sample, this clonotype turned up a few times. The V and J genes are TRBV27 and TRBJ2-7; D may be TRBD1 or TRBD2 (5 bases each). Germline loops: CDR1 MNHEY, CDR2 SMNVEV (reference sequence). V gave up 5 bases and J gave up 0 bases, with 14 bases separating them. The CDR3 extends over 15 amino acids. The CDR3 loop reads CASSPTGPSSYEQYF. The CDR3, as DNA: TGTGCCAGCAGTCCAACGGGACCTTCCTCCTACGAGCAGTACTTC.

The rearrangement uses TRBV5-1 and TRBJ1-1; unclear D gene. The CDR3 is 14 residues long. Trimming removed 4 bases from V and 7 bases from J, with 17 bases in between. Per the germline V gene, CDR1 is SGHRS and CDR2 is YFSETQ. The CDR3 region is CASSVDPITIEAFF. The CDR3 nucleotides read TGCGCCAGCAGCGTGGACCCTATCACCATTGAAGCTTTCTTT.

This chain uses TRBV6-2 or TRBV6-3 with TRBJ2-7, with D possibly TRBD2 on 5 matching bases. CDR3 size: 18 residues. V was trimmed by 5 bases and J by 2 bases, leaving 25 bases between them. The V gene's germline CDR1 is MNHEY and CDR2 SVGEGT. CDR3 DNA sequence: TGTGCCAGCAGTGACCGAGGGCCGGAGGTAACGGTGACCTACGAGCAGTACTTC. It is translated as CASSDRGPEVTVTYEQYF.

The chain uses TRBV29-1 and TRBJ2-7, with a tentative D call TRBD1 (6 bases). The V gene's germline CDR1 is SQVTM and CDR2 ANQGSEA. The CDR3 spans 13 residues. V dropped 4 bases and J dropped 3 bases, with 13 bases sitting between them. CDR3 loop: CSVGPKGGYEQYF. Written as DNA, the CDR3 is TGCAGCGTTGGACCCAAAGGGGGCTACGAGCAGTACTTC.

This clonotype showed up many times. This sequence joins TRBV6-5 and TRBJ2-7; 11 positions agree with TRBD2. The CDR3 has 16 amino acids. With V trimmed by 2 bases and J by 2 bases, 5 bases remained unmatched. The germline CDR1 and CDR2 sequences are MNHEY and SVGAGI. The CDR3 here is CASSYASSGRAYEQYF. The CDR3 nucleotides read TGTGCCAGCAGTTACGCGAGTAGCGGGAGGGCCTACGAGCAGTACTTC.

The chain employs TRBV12-3 or TRBV12-4 and TRBJ2-7; 8 bases fit TRBD2. The V segment lost 6 bases and the J segment 0 bases; nucleotides outside the gene matches: 7. The CDR3 sequence is 15 residues long. Here the CDR3 DNA reads TGTGCCAGCAGCTCACTAGCGGAAACCTCCTACGAGCAGTACTTC. Translating gives CASSSLAETSYEQYF.

In regard to this clonotype: This may come from a read error, since a much larger clone is one base off. The V and J genes are TRBV27 and TRBJ1-1; 10 bases map to TRBD1. With V trimmed by 7 bases and J by 0 bases, 11 bases remained unmatched. Germline CDR1 MNHEY, CDR2 SMNVEV (reference sequence). CDR3 length: 17 residues. As DNA, the CDR3 is TGTGCCAGCAAGGGCACCGGGACAGGGGTCATGAACACTGAAGCTTTCTTT. This codes for CASKGTGTGVMNTEAFF.

This clonotype was detected many times. The genes are TRBV20-1 and TRBJ2-1, with 13 positions matching TRBD2. The CDR3 is 15 residues long. The J segment lost 7 bases and the V segment lost 0 bases, leaving 3 bases of the junction unmatched. Looked up from germline, CDR1 is DFQATT and CDR2 is SNEGSKA (reference sequence). The CDR3 bases are TGCAGTGCTAGAGAGAGGACTAGCGGGAGTAATGAGCAGTTCTTC. Protein: CSARERTSGSNEQFF.

The chain joins TRBV5-1 to TRBJ1-1, with TRBD1 matching 8 bases. The CDR3 extends over 15 amino acids. Losses at the gene ends were 0 bases for V and 4 bases for J; bases not matched to a gene: 5. Per germline, CDR1 SGHRS and CDR2 YFSETQ. The CDR3 is CASSLGTGRGTEAFF. The CDR3 nucleotides are TGCGCCAGCAGCTTGGGGACAGGGCGTGGCACTGAAGCTTTCTTT.

The CDR3: CASSDLLASGANVLTF. In DNA form, the CDR3 reads TGTGCCAGCAGCGACCTCCTAGCGAGTGGGGCCAACGTCCTGACTTTC. The chain carries TRBV7-9 and TRBJ2-6; D is perhaps TRBD2 (6 bases). V was clipped by 5 bases and J by 3 bases, with 14 bases between them. The CDR3 loop spans 16 amino acids. CDR1 SEHNR and CDR2 FQNEAQ come from the germline V gene (reference sequence).